This is a list of T cell receptor beta chains from one sample in a study of blood T cell repertoires in COVID-19. Method: immunoSEQ multiplex PCR; TCRdb's copy keeps in-frame clones and lacks some. The sample holds about 100,000 clones; approximately 84% are singletons and the top ten take 15% to 20%. The source material was peripheral blood. The source is an older woman with acute or convalescent COVID-19. Both conserved end residues are part of each CDR3. The D gene is left open where the match is weak. Clone sizes are given selectively: once, few, many, or a class where the clone is expanded.

V gene	J gene	D gene	clone size	CDR3 DNA	CDR3 protein
TRBV9	TRBJ1-3	TRBD1	once	TGTGCCAGCAGCGCAAGGACAGGGGAGTTCGGAAACACCATATATTTT	CASSARTGEFGNTIYF
TRBV9	TRBJ1-2	-	-	TGTGCCAGCAGCGTAGATGGGGGGGACCTTCGTGGCTACACCTTC	CASSVDGGDLRGYTF
TRBV28	TRBJ1-5	TRBD1	-	TGTGCCAGCAGTTATCCGGGACAGGGAAGGAGCAATCAGCCCCAGCATTTT	CASSYPGQGRSNQPQHF
TRBV11-3	TRBJ1-3	-	-	TGTGCCAGCACCCTCGACAGGACTGGAAACACCATATATTTT	CASTLDRTGNTIYF
TRBV5-1	TRBJ1-2	TRBD1	-	TGCGCCAGCAGCTTGGCCGGCCAGGGGGCTCACTATGGCTACACCTTC	CASSLAGQGAHYGYTF
TRBV5-4	TRBJ2-2	TRBD2	-	TGTGCCAGCAGCCGCCGGGGGGGGAACACCGGGGAGCTGTTTTTT	CASSRRGGNTGELFF
TRBV10-3	TRBJ1-2	TRBD1	-	TGTGCCATCAGTGGGACTTTAGGGGGCGCCGGGGGCTACACCTTC	CAISGTLGGAGGYTF
TRBV6-2/TRBV6-3	TRBJ2-5	TRBD2	-	TGTGCCAGCAGTGACGGGGGGACCCAAGAGACCCAGTACTTC	CASSDGGTQETQYF
TRBV15	TRBJ2-7	TRBD1	-	TGTGCCACCAGCAGAAAGGGACAGGGTCTATACGAGCAGTACTTC	CATSRKGQGLYEQYF
TRBV7-8	TRBJ2-7	-	-	TGTGCCAGCAGCTTAACCTACGGTAGCGCGCGCTCCTACGAGCAGTACTTC	CASSLTYGSARSYEQYF
TRBV14	TRBJ1-1	-	-	TGTGCCAGCAGCCAAGTTATGAACACTGAAGCTTTCTTT	CASSQVMNTEAFF
TRBV2	TRBJ1-5	-	-	TGTGCCAGCAGTGAAGCGCAAGGGCGGGTGCTCGGGCAGCCCCAGCATTTT	CASSEAQGRVLGQPQHF
TRBV19	TRBJ1-6	TRBD1	-	TGTGCCAGTAGTGCCACCCCGACAGGGTCTTATGGGAATTCACCCCTCCACTTT	CASSATPTGSYGNSPLHF
TRBV5-4	TRBJ1-6	TRBD1	-	TGTGCCAGCAGCGATGCGGGACAGGCTGTCTATAATTCACCCCTCCACTTT	CASSDAGQAVYNSPLHF
TRBV5-1	TRBJ2-3	TRBD2	-	TGCGCCAGCACCCCGGGGGGATGGGATACGCAGTATTTT	CASTPGGWDTQYF
TRBV18	TRBJ2-5	-	-	TGTGCCAGCTCACCAGACGAAGGAGTAGAGACCCAGTACTTC	CASSPDEGVETQYF
TRBV6-5	TRBJ1-5	-	-	-	CASSSSTGSQPQHF
TRBV3-1/TRBV3-2	TRBJ2-5	TRBD1	-	TGTGCCAGCAGCCTAACCCGGGACAGGGGTGCAGAGACCCAGTACTTC	CASSLTRDRGAETQYF
TRBV19	TRBJ1-2	TRBD1	-	TGTGCCAGTAGGCCGGACAGGGGGTCCTATGGCTACACCTTC	CASRPDRGSYGYTF
TRBV5-4	TRBJ2-7	TRBD2	-	TGTGCCAGCTCACGGGCTAGCGGGGGGACCTACGAGCAGTACTTC	CASSRASGGTYEQYF
TRBV5-1	TRBJ1-1	-	once	TGCGCCAGCAGCTTGGCTCCGGGTACGAGCACTGAAGCTTTCTTT	CASSLAPGTSTEAFF
TRBV9	TRBJ1-2	-	once	TGTGCCAGCAGCGTAGAAGCAAGCCCTAACTATGGCTACACCTTC	CASSVEASPNYGYTF
TRBV7-3	TRBJ2-3	-	-	TGTGCCAGCAGTCGTTTTGGACAGACAAGCACAGATACGCAGTATTTT	CASSRFGQTSTDTQYF
TRBV10-3	TRBJ2-1	TRBD1	-	TGTGCCATCAGTGTGACAGGGGGCAGGGATGAGCAGTTCTTC	CAISVTGGRDEQFF
TRBV20-1	TRBJ1-2	-	-	TGCAGTGCAATCCTCTATGGCTACACCTTC	CSAILYGYTF
TRBV5-1	TRBJ2-7	TRBD2	-	TGCGCCAGCAGCGTGGGACTAGCGGGCGACGAGCAGTACTTC	CASSVGLAGDEQYF
TRBV3-1/TRBV3-2	TRBJ1-6	TRBD1	-	TGTGCCAGCAGCCGTCAGGGGGCGCGTAATTCACCCCTCCACTTT	CASSRQGARNSPLHF
TRBV30	TRBJ1-1	TRBD1	-	TGTGCCTGGAGTTGGGGTGGGCAGGGGGCCTCTGAAGCTTTCTTT	CAWSWGGQGASEAFF
TRBV7-2	TRBJ2-1	TRBD2	once	TGTGCCAGCAGCTGGACTAGCGGGGGGCGGGATGAGCAGTTCTTC	CASSWTSGGRDEQFF
TRBV28	TRBJ1-6	TRBD1	-	TGTGCCAGCAGTTCAGCAGGGGGCAGCTATAATTCACCCCTCCACTTT	CASSSAGGSYNSPLHF
TRBV6-5	TRBJ1-1	-	-	TGTGCCAGCAGGACGACGGACAGGAACACTGAAGCTTTCTTT	CASRTTDRNTEAFF
TRBV27	TRBJ2-7	TRBD2	-	TGTGCCAGCAGACTTAGCGGGGGGGCCTACGAGCAGTACTTC	CASRLSGGAYEQYF
TRBV18	TRBJ2-5	-	few	TGTGCCAGCTCACCACAGACCGGGGGGCACCAAGAGACCCAGTACTTC	CASSPQTGGHQETQYF
TRBV6-5	TRBJ1-1	-	-	TGTGCCAGCAGTTACGGGAATGTCGACAGGAACACTGAAGCTTTCTTT	CASSYGNVDRNTEAFF
TRBV2	TRBJ1-6	-	-	TGTGCCAGCAGCGTGGACAGAACCAGTTCACCCCTCCACTTT	CASSVDRTSSPLHF
TRBV5-1	TRBJ1-4	-	-	TGCGCCAGCAGCTTAAGGACTAATGCGGGGGAAAAACTGTTTTTT	CASSLRTNAGEKLFF
TRBV7-9	TRBJ2-5	TRBD1	-	TGTGCCAGCAGCTCCAGACAGGGGGCAGCTGAGACCCAGTACTTC	CASSSRQGAAETQYF
TRBV11-3	TRBJ1-1	-	-	TGTGCCACCAGGCTAGGGGGAACGAACACTGAAGCTTTCTTT	CATRLGGTNTEAFF
TRBV2	TRBJ1-2	TRBD1	-	TGTGCCAGCCTCCGAGACAGGGAGCTAAATGGCTACACCTTC	CASLRDRELNGYTF
TRBV4-3	TRBJ2-5	-	few	TGCGCCAGCAGCCAAGATTTATCCCCTTCCCAAGAGACCCAGTACTTC	CASSQDLSPSQETQYF
TRBV5-1	TRBJ2-7	TRBD1	-	TGCGCCAGCAGCTGGGACAGCTACGAGCAGTACTTC	CASSWDSYEQYF
TRBV30	TRBJ1-3	-	-	TGTGCCTGGAGTGTTCGACAGGGAAACACCATATATTTT	CAWSVRQGNTIYF
TRBV6-5	TRBJ1-2	TRBD1	-	TGTGCCAGCACCCTAGACAGGGACTATGGCTACACCTTC	CASTLDRDYGYTF
TRBV5-6	TRBJ1-2	-	-	TGTGCCAGCAGCTTGACCGGGGTTATCTATGGCTACACCTTC	CASSLTGVIYGYTF
TRBV11-2	TRBJ1-4	TRBD1	-	TGTGCCAGCACTGGACAGGGCTGGGAAAAACTGTTTTTT	CASTGQGWEKLFF
TRBV27	TRBJ2-1	-	-	TGTGCCAGCAGTGCGGGACTTAGCTCCTACAATGAGCAGTTCTTC	CASSAGLSSYNEQFF
TRBV2	TRBJ1-4	TRBD1	-	TGTGCCAGCAGCGGGCAACGACAGGGGGCGGGGGAAAAACTGTTTTTT	CASSGQRQGAGEKLFF
TRBV25-1	TRBJ2-3	TRBD2	-	TGTGCCAGCAGTGTCTCTAGCGGGGGCCGCACAGATACGCAGTATTTT	CASSVSSGGRTDTQYF
TRBV6-1	TRBJ2-7	TRBD2	-	TGTGCCAGCAGTGAAGGACTAGCGGGATGGCAGTACTTC	CASSEGLAGWQYF
TRBV7-6	TRBJ2-5	-	-	TGTGCCAGCAGCTTCTATCAAGAGACCCAGTACTTC	CASSFYQETQYF
TRBV5-1	TRBJ1-1	-	-	TGCGCCAGCAGCCTCCAATCAGTGAACACTGAAGCTTTCTTT	CASSLQSVNTEAFF
TRBV19	TRBJ1-4	TRBD1	-	TGTGCCAGTAGTATGGGACAGGAGTTTGAAAAACTGTTTTTT	CASSMGQEFEKLFF
TRBV20-1	TRBJ1-5	TRBD1	-	TGCAGTGCTAGTAGCGGCCCAGGGGGGCCCCAGCATTTT	CSASSGPGGPQHF
TRBV14	TRBJ2-7	-	-	TGTGCCAGCAGCCCCCAAGGAGGGCCCGACTCCTACGAGCAGTACTTC	CASSPQGGPDSYEQYF
TRBV5-1	TRBJ2-5	TRBD2	-	TGCGCCAGCGCGCTAACCCAACTAGCGGGCCCCGGGACCCAGTACTTC	CASALTQLAGPGTQYF
TRBV7-2	TRBJ2-1	-	-	TGTGCCAGCAGCCCCGATGGAGGACTGAATGAGCAGTTCTTC	CASSPDGGLNEQFF
TRBV5-5	TRBJ1-4	TRBD1	-	TGTGCCAGCAGCTTCGGGACAGGGGGACTAAATGAAAAACTGTTTTTT	CASSFGTGGLNEKLFF
TRBV6-5	TRBJ1-2	TRBD1	few	TGTGCCAGCAGCAAACAGGGGTTCTATGGCTACACCTTC	CASSKQGFYGYTF
TRBV7-9	TRBJ2-7	TRBD1	-	TGTGCCAGCAGCCCCCGGACAGGGGGCGAAACGTACGAGCAGTACTTC	CASSPRTGGETYEQYF